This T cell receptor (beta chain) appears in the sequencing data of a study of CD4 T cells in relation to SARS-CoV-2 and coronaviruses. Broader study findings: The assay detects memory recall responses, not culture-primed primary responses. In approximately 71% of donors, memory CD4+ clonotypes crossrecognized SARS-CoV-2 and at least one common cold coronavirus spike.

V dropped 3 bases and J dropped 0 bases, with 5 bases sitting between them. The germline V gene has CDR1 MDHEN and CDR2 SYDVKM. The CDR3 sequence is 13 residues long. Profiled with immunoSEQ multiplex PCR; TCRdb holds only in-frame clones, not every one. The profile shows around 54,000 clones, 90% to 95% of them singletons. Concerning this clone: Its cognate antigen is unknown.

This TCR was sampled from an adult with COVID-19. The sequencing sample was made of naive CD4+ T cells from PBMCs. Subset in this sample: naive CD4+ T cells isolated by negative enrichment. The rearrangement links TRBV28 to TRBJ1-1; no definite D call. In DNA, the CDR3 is TGTGCCAGCAGTTTTGAAATGAACACTGAAGCTTTCTTT. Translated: CASSFEMNTEAFF.